This T cell receptor beta chain was observed in a study of T cell responses to AZD1222 COVID-19 vaccine. The protocol was immunoSEQ multiplex PCR, while the TCRdb copy is restricted to in-frame clones and leaves out a portion. Here the sample spans roughly 120,000 clones, 88% being singletons. V was shortened by 6 bases and J by 5 bases, with 16 bases between the two germline ends. This CDR3 region has 14 residues. CDR1 is SQVTM and CDR2 is ANQGSEA in the germline V gene. The clonotype was recovered from an adult in good health. The rearrangement joins TRBV29-1 to TRBJ1-4; D is possibly TRBD1 (6 bases). The material sequenced was peripheral blood, taken on day 0 of AZD1222 vaccination. CDR3 DNA sequence: TGCAGCGTGGACTTGGGACAAGGGAATGAAAAACTGTTTTTT. Its translation: CSVDLGQGNEKLFF. Filled out from reference TRBV29-1 and TRBJ1-4, the complete variable domain reads SAVISQKPSRDICQRGTSLTIQCQVDSQVTMMFWYRQQPGQSLTLIATANQGSEATYESGFVIDKFPISRPNLTFSTLTVSNMSPEDSSIYLCSVDLGQGNEKLFFGSGTQLSVL.